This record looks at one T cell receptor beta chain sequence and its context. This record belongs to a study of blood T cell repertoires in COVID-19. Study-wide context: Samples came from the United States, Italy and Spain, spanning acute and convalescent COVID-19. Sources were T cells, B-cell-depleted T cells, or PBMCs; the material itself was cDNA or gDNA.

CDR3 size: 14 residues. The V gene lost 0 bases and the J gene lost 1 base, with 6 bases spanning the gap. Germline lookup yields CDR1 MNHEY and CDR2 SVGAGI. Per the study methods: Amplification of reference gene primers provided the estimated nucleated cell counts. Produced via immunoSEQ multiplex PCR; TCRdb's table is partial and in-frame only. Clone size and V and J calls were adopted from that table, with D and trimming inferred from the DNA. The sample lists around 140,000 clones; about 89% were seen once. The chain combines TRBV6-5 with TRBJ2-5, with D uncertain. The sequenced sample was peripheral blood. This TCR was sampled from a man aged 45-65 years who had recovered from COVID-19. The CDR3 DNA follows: TGTGCCAGCAGTTACTCGTTCAGCCAAGAGACCCAGTACTTC. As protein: CASSYSFSQETQYF.